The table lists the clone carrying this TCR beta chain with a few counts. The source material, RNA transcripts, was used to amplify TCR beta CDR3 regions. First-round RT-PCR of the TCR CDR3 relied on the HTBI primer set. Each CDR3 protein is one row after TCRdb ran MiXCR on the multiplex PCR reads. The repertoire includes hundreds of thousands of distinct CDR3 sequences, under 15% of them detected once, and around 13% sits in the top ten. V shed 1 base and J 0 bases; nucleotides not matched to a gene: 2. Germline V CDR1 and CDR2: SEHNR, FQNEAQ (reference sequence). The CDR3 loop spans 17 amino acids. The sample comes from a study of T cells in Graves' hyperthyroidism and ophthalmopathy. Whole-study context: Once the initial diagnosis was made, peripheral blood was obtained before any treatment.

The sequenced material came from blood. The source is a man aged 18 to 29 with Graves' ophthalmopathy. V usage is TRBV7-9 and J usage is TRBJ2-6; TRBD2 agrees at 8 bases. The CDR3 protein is CASSLGAGDSGANVLTF. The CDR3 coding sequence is TGTGCCAGCAGCTTAGGAGCGGGGGACTCTGGGGCCAACGTCCTGACTTTC. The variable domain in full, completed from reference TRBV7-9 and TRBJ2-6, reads DTGVSQNPRHKITKRGQNVTFRCDPISEHNRLYWYRQTLGQGPEFLTYFQNEAQLEKSRLLSDRFSAERPKGSFSTLEIQRTEQGDSAMYLCASSLGAGDSGANVLTFGAGSRLTVL.